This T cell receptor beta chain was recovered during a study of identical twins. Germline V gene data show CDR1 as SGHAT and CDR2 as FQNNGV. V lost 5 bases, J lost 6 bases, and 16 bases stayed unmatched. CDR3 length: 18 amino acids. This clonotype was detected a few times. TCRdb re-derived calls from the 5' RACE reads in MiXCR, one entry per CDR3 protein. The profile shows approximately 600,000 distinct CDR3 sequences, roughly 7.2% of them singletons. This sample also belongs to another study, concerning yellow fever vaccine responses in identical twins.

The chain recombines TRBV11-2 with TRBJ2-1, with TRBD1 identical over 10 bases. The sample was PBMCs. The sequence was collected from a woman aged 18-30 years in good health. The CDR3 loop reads CASSRARQGAPYINEQFF. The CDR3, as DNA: TGTGCCAGCAGCCGAGCCCGACAGGGGGCTCCCTACATCAATGAGCAGTTCTTC.